The next 8 T cell receptor beta chains were all read from a single sample in a study of tissue T cells after allogeneic stem cell transplantation. Here immunoSEQ multiplex PCR was the method, and the copy in TCRdb shows in-frame clones only, minus some. This table holds 8,000 to 10,000 clones, around three fifths found once. Sample: tissue from the jejunum, taken at autopsy. The receptors derive from a woman aged 18-55 years with breast cancer.

This clone has just a few counts. V usage is TRBV6-2 or TRBV6-3 and J usage is TRBJ2-5; the D call may be TRBD1 or TRBD2 (5 bases each). Trimming left V 4 bases short and J 2 bases short, with 11 bases between. Germline values: CDR1 MNHEY, CDR2 SVGEGT. The CDR3 spans 14 residues. The CDR3 DNA is TGTGCCAGCAGTTTCCGGGACCGACAAGAGACCCAGTACTTC. Its protein is CASSFRDRQETQYF.

The chain has TRBV10-3 and TRBJ2-1; TRBD2 is a possible D gene (5 bases). V gave up 0 bases and J gave up 4 bases, with 13 bases separating them. The CDR3 has 16 residues. CDR1 ENHRY and CDR2 SYGVKD come from the germline V gene. The CDR3: CAISESREPGYNEQFF. The CDR3 nucleotides are TGTGCCATCAGTGAGTCGAGGGAGCCGGGGTACAATGAGCAGTTCTTC.

In regard to this clone: Other DNA sequences from this sample encode an identical CDR3 as well. The chain has TRBV6-2 or TRBV6-3 and TRBJ2-7; D gene ambiguous. The V gene lost 2 bases and the J gene lost 4 bases, with 12 bases spanning the gap. There are 14 residues in the CDR3. CDR1 is MNHEY and CDR2 is SVGEGT in the germline V gene. CDR3 loop: CASSYVGGGYEQYF. The CDR3 region has the DNA TGTGCCAGCAGTTACGTTGGCGGTGGGTACGAGCAGTACTTC.

The J gene is TRBJ2-3, the V gene TRBV6-6, with D possibly called TRBD1 or TRBD2 (6 bases each). This CDR3 has 14 amino acids. V was trimmed by 6 bases and J by 5 bases, leaving 15 bases between them. In germline, CDR1 is MNHNY, CDR2 SVGAGI (reference sequence). In DNA, the CDR3 is TGTGCCAGCAGGGGGGCCTCGGGGGTAGATACGCAGTATTTT. Translation: CASRGASGVDTQYF.

The rearrangement links TRBV25-1 to TRBJ2-5; 8 nucleotides match TRBD2. The CDR3 contains 11 residues. Germline V gene sequence: CDR1 MGHDK, CDR2 SYGVNS. The V segment lost 7 bases and the J segment 7 bases; nucleotides outside the gene matches: 2. Here the CDR3 reads CASNGGVTQYF. CDR3 bases: TGTGCCAGCAACGGGGGGGTGACCCAGTACTTC. Looking up the rest from reference TRBV25-1 and TRBJ2-5 gives the full variable domain: EADIYQTPRYLVIGTGKKITLECSQTMGHDKMYWYQQDPGMELHLIHYSYGVNSTEKGDLSSESTVSRIRTEHFPLTLESARPSHTSQYLCASNGGVTQYFGPGTRLLVL.

This chain uses TRBV7-5 with TRBJ2-7; TRBD1 is the table's D call, not checked against the DNA. TRBV7-5 corresponds to a pseudogene. The CDR3 totals 17 residues. This CDR3 is CVRSPGSSGQGDYEQYF. For the CDR3, the DNA is TGTGTCAGAAGCCCAGGGAGTTCGGGACAGGGGGACTACGAGCAGTACTTC.

The chain recombines TRBV29-1 with TRBJ1-4; D might be TRBD1 (6 bases). Germline V lookup: CDR1 SQVTM, CDR2 ANQGSEA. The V and J ends lost 0 bases and 12 bases respectively, with 20 bases between them. This CDR3 comprises 15 residues. CDR3 bases: TGCAGCGTTGAAGATCGTGGAACCTACGAGGGGGAACTGTTTTTT. Protein sequence: CSVEDRGTYEGELFF.

This clone came up a few times. The rearrangement links TRBV5-1 to TRBJ2-1; TRBD2 matches 7 bases. The CDR3 is 14 amino acids. Germline lookup yields CDR1 SGHRS and CDR2 YFSETQ. Unmatched junction bases numbered 5, after V lost 5 bases and J lost 3 bases. CDR3 DNA sequence: TGCGCCAGCAGAAGCGGGGCGCTCTACAATGAGCAGTTCTTC. Protein sequence: CASRSGALYNEQFF.